This T cell receptor beta chain was sequenced during a study of CD8 T cells in ankylosing spondylitis. This clonotype appeared a few times. Its antigen remains unknown. Making use of molecular barcodes, quantitative 5'-RACE generated TCR beta libraries. TCRdb reprocessed the 5' RACE reads with MiXCR, giving one entry per CDR3 protein. Among 650,000 to 800,000 distinct CDR3 sequences listed, roughly 19% were seen once. Overall study results and limits: A TCR beta motif made of roughly eight highly homologous variants seemed typical of ankylosing spondylitis blood.

The CDR3 loop spans 20 amino acids. J lost 2 bases, V lost 3 bases, and 13 bases had no gene match. Germline-derived CDR1 and CDR2 are KGHDR and SFDVKD. V is TRBV24-1 and J is TRBJ2-5, with 14 bases lining up with TRBD2. Sequencing input: blood, either unsorted or a sorted T cell fraction (not recorded which). The TCR originated in a male donor with ankylosing spondylitis. For the CDR3, the DNA is TGTGCCACCAGTGATCCTCCCGGGACTAGCGGGAGCCCCACTCAAGAGACCCAGTACTTC. Protein product: CATSDPPGTSGSPTQETQYF.